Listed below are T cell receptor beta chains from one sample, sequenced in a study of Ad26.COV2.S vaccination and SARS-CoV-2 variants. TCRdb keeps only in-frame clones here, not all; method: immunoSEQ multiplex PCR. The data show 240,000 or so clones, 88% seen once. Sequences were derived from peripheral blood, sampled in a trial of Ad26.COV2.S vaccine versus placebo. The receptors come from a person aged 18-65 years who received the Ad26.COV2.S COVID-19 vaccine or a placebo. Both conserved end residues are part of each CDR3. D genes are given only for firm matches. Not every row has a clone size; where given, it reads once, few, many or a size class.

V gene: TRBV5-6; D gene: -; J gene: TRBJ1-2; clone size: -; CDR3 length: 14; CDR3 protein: CASSSGTAYRGYTF; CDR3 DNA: TGTGCCAGCAGCTCCGGGACGGCATATCGAGGCTACACCTTC
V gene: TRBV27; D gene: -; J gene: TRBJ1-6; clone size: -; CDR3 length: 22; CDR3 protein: CASSLVGASPRGKSSYNSPLHF; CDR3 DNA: TGTGCCAGCAGTTTAGTGGGGGCCAGCCCCCGCGGGAAGAGCTCCTATAATTCACCCCTCCACTTT
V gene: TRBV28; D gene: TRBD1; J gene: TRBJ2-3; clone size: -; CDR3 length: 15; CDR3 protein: CASSTTGGSTDTQYF; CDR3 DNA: TGTGCCAGCAGCACTACAGGGGGGAGCACAGATACGCAGTATTTT
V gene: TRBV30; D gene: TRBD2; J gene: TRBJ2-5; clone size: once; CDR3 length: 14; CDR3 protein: CAWRVAGGRETQYF; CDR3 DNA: TGTGCCTGGAGGGTTGCGGGGGGTCGGGAGACCCAGTACTTC
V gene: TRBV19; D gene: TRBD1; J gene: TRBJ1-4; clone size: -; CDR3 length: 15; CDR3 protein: CASSTQGARVEKLFF; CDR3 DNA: TGTGCCAGTAGTACACAGGGGGCGCGGGTTGAAAAACTGTTTTTT
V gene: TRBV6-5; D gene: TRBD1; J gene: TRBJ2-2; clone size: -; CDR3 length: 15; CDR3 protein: CASRRDRGLTGELFF; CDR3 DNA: TGTGCCAGCAGGCGGGACAGGGGGCTTACCGGGGAGCTGTTTTTT
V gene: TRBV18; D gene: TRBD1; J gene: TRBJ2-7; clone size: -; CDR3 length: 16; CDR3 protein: CASSPLGTGVSYEQYF; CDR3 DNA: TGTGCCAGCTCACCACTGGGGACAGGGGTTTCATACGAGCAGTACTTC
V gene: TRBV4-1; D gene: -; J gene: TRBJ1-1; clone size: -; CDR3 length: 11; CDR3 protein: CASSGLTEAFF; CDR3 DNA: TGCGCCAGCTCAGGGCTCACTGAAGCTTTCTTT
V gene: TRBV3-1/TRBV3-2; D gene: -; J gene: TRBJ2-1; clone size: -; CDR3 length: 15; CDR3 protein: CASSLSGSSYNEQFF; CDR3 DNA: TGTGCCAGCAGCCTCAGCGGAAGCTCCTACAATGAGCAGTTCTTC
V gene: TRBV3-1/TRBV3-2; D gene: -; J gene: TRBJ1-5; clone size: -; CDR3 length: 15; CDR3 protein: CASSQEGQLNQPQHF; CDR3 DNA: TGTGCCAGCAGCCAAGAAGGCCAGCTCAATCAGCCCCAGCATTTT
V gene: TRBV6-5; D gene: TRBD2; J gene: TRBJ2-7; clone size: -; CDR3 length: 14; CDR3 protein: CASSSSGPIYEQYF; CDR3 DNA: TGTGCCAGCAGTTCTAGCGGGCCTATTTACGAGCAGTACTTC
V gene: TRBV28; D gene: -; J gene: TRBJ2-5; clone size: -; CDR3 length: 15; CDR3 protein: CASSPDQGGQETQYF; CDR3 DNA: TGTGCCAGCAGTCCTGACCAAGGGGGCCAAGAGACCCAGTACTTC
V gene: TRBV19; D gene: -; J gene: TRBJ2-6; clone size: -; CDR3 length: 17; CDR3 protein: CASSREQLGSGANVLTF; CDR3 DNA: TGTGCCAGTAGCCGGGAACAGCTGGGCTCTGGGGCCAACGTCCTGACTTTC
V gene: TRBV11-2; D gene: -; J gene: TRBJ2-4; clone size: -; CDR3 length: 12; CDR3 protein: CASSLNRDIQYF; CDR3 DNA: TGTGCCAGCAGCTTAAACAGGGACATTCAGTACTTC
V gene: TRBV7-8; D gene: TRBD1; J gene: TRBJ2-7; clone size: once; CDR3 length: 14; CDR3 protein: CASSLGDRGYEQYF; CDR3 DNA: TGTGCCAGCAGCTTAGGAGACAGGGGATACGAGCAGTACTTC
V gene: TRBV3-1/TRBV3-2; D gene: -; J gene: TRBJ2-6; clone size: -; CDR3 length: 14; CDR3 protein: CASSPSDGANVLTF; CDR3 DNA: TGTGCCAGCAGCCCCTCCGATGGGGCCAACGTCCTGACTTTC
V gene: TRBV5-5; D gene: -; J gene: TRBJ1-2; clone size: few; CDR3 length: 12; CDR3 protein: CASSLAVFGYTF; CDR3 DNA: TGTGCCAGCAGCTTGGCCGTATTTGGCTACACCTTC
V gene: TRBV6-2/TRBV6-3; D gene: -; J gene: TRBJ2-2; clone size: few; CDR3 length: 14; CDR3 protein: CASSYANVAGELFF; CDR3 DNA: TGTGCCAGCAGTTACGCAAACGTGGCCGGGGAGCTGTTTTTT
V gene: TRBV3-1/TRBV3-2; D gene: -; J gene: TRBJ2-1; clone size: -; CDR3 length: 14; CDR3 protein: CASSQDGVYNEQFF; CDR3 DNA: TGTGCCAGCAGCCAAGATGGGGTATACAATGAGCAGTTCTTC
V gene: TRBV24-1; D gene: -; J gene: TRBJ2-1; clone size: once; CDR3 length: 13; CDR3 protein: CATRNSGVDEQFF; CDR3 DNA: TGTGCCACCCGCAACTCAGGGGTCGATGAGCAGTTCTTC
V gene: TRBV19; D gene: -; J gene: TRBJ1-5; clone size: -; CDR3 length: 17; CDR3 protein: CASSIQGKEGRNQPQHF; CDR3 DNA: TGTGCCAGTAGTATACAGGGGAAGGAGGGACGCAATCAGCCCCAGCATTTT
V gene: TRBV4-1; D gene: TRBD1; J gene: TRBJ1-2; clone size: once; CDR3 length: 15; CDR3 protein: CASSQSDRGNYGYTF; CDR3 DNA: TGCGCCAGCAGCCAGTCTGACAGGGGGAACTATGGCTACACCTTC
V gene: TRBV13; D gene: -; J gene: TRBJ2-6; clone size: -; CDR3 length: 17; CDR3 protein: CASSLGLQGTGANVLTF; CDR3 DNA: TGTGCCAGCAGCTTAGGCCTTCAGGGAACTGGGGCCAACGTCCTGACTTTC
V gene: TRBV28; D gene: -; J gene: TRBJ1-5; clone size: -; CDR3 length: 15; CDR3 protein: CASSLASQGWQPQHF; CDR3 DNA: TGTGCCAGCAGTTTGGCGTCGCAGGGATGGCAGCCCCAGCATTTT
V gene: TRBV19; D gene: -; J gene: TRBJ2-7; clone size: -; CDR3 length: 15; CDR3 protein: CASRSRTVGTYEQYF; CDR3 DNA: TGTGCCAGTAGATCCCGGACAGTTGGGACCTACGAGCAGTACTTC
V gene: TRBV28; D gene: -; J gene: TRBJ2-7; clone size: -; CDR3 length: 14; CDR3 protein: CASSLGGQLGKQYF; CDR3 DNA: TGTGCCAGCAGTTTGGGGGGACAGTTAGGCAAGCAGTACTTC
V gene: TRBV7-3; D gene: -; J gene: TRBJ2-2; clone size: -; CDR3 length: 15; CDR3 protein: CASSLSGTDTGELFF; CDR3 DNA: TGTGCCAGCAGCTTAAGTGGGACGGACACCGGGGAGCTGTTTTTT
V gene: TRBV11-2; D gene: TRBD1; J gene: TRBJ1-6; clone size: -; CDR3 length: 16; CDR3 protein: CASSKAGQGGGSPLHF; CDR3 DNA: TGTGCCAGCAGTAAGGCGGGGCAGGGAGGGGGCTCACCCCTCCACTTT
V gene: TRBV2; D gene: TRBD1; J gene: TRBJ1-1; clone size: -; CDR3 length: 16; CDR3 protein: CASSADRGRMNTEAFF; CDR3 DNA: TGTGCCAGCAGCGCGGACAGGGGGCGGATGAACACTGAAGCTTTCTTT
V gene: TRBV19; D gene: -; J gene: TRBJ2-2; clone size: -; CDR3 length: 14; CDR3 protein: CASRRDTSSGELFF; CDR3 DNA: TGTGCCAGTAGGCGGGACACTAGTTCCGGGGAGCTGTTTTTT
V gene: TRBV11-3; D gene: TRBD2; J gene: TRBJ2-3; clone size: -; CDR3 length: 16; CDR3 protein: CASSLRLAGHTDTQYF; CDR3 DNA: TGTGCCAGCAGCCTGAGACTAGCGGGGCACACAGATACGCAGTATTTT
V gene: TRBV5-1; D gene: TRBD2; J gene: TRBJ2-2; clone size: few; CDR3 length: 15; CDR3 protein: CASSLEAGRAGELFF; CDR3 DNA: TGCGCCAGCAGCTTGGAGGCAGGGAGGGCCGGGGAGCTGTTTTTT
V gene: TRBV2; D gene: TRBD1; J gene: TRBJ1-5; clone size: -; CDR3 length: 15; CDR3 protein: CASTLTGTGNQPQHF; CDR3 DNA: TGTGCCAGCACTCTAACGGGGACAGGAAATCAGCCCCAGCATTTT
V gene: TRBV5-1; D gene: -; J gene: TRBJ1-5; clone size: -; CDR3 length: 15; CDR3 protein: CASSLRGLDNQPQHF; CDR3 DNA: TGCGCCAGCAGCTTGAGAGGCCTGGACAATCAGCCCCAGCATTTT
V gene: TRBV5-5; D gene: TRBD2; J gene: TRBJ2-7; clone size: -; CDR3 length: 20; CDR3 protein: CASSLAPGGGSLAGGREQYF; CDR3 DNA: TGTGCCAGCAGCTTGGCCCCCGGAGGGGGTTCACTAGCGGGAGGGCGGGAGCAGTACTTC
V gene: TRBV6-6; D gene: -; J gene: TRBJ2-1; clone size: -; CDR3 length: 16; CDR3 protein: CASRFTGPSGYNEQFF; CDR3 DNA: TGTGCCAGCAGATTTACCGGGCCTTCAGGGTACAATGAGCAGTTCTTC
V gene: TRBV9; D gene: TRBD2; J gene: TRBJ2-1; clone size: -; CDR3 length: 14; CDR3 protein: CASSVRGVLDEQFF; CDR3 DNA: TGTGCCAGCAGCGTCCGGGGGGTCCTCGATGAGCAGTTCTTC
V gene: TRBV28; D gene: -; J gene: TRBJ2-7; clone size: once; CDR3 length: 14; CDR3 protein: CASRPGGGLGEQYF; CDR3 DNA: TGTGCCAGCAGACCTGGGGGAGGCCTGGGGGAGCAGTACTTC
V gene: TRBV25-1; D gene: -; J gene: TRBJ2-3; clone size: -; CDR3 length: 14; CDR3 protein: CASTPWGSTDTQYF; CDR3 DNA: TGTGCCAGCACCCCCTGGGGGAGCACAGATACGCAGTATTTT
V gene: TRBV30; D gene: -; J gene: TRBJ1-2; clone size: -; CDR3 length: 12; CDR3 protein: CAWSGGTYGYTF; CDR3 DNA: TGTGCCTGGAGTGGGGGGACATATGGCTACACCTTC
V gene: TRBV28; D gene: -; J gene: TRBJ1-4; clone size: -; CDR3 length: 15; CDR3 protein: CASSLWRGGNEKLFF; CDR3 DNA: TGTGCCAGCAGTCTCTGGAGGGGGGGGAATGAAAAACTGTTTTTT
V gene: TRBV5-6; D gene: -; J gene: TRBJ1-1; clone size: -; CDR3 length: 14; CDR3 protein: CASSLGDLNTEAFF; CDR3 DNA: TGTGCCAGCAGCTTGGGGGACTTAAACACTGAAGCTTTCTTT
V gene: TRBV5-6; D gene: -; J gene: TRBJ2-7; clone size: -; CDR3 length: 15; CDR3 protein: CASRTIAAGFSEQYF; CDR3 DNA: TGTGCCAGCAGAACAATCGCCGCAGGGTTCTCCGAGCAGTACTTC
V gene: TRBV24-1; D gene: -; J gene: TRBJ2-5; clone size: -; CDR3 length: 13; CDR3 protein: CATSDFSGETQYF; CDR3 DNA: TGTGCCACCAGTGATTTCTCCGGGGAGACCCAGTACTTC
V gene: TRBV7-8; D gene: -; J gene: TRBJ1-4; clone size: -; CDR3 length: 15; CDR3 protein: CASSQTPGDNEKLFF; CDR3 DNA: TGTGCCAGCAGCCAAACCCCAGGGGATAATGAAAAACTGTTTTTT